The TCR beta chain under discussion was sequenced for a study of T cells in Graves' hyperthyroidism and ophthalmopathy. Concerning this clonotype: Its specificity is not known.

The study, taken as a whole, reports: A model built on 13 V-J features separated ophthalmopathy from stable hyperthyroidism.

Amplified TCR beta CDR3 regions came from RNA transcripts. The TCR CDR3 first-round RT-PCR relied on the HTBI primer set. TCRdb processed the multiplex PCR reads anew with MiXCR; each CDR3 protein has one entry. Seen here are some 300,000 distinct CDR3 sequences, roughly 15% observed once, and the top ten hold roughly 8%. Sequenced: blood. The TCR originated in a woman in her thirties with Graves' hyperthyroidism that later progressed to Graves' ophthalmopathy.

CDR3 bases: TGTGCCAGCAGTCGCCCGGGACAGACCATGAACACTGAAGCTTTCTTT. Its protein product is CASSRPGQTMNTEAFF. V and J are TRBV28 and TRBJ1-1; 7 nucleotides align to TRBD1. This CDR3 region has 16 residues. Losses at the gene ends were 5 bases for V and 0 bases for J; bases not matched to a gene: 9. Germline V gene data show CDR1 as MDHEN and CDR2 as SYDVKM.